A single sample is the source of the 14 T cell receptor beta chains below, sequenced in a study of regulatory T cells in long-lasting Graves disease. iRepertoire HTBI primers and Arm-PCR of CDR3 regions built TCR beta libraries. TCRdb independently ran MiXCR on the multiplex PCR reads; one entry per CDR3 protein. The sample carries 350,000 to 450,000 distinct CDR3 sequences, more than 12% recorded once. The time point is: newly diagnosed GD, antithyroid drugs for less than 3 months. PBMC-derived RNA was used for the TCR library. This sample was shared with a second study, whose subject was T cells in Graves' hyperthyroidism and ophthalmopathy.

The sample in question was peripheral blood mononuclear cells (PBMCs), obtained at new diagnosis, from a patient treated with antithyroid drugs. These receptors were collected from a woman younger than 45 with Graves disease.

A note on this clonotype: Sequence at one end of the junction differs from germline and may be a read error. V usage is TRBV7-7 and J usage is TRBJ2-3; 12 positions agree with TRBD1. The CDR3 contains 17 residues. Looked up from germline, CDR1 is SSHAT and CDR2 is FNYEAQ (reference sequence). CDR3 nucleotide sequence: TGTGCTAGCAGTCCTCAATTTCCGGGACAGGGGGCAGGGACGCAGTATTTT. It encodes CASSPQFPGQGAGTQYF. Filled out from reference TRBV7-7 and TRBJ2-3, the complete variable domain reads GAGVSQSPRYKVTKRGQDVTLRCDPISSHATLYWYQQALGQGPEFLTYFNYEAQPDKSGLPSDRFSAERPEGSISTLTIQRTEQRDSAMYRCASSPQFPGQGAGTQYFGPGTRLTVL.

This clonotype was seen at least ten times. This chain uses TRBV5-1 with TRBJ2-5, with D possibly being TRBD2 (6 bases). Germline V gives CDR1 SGHRS, CDR2 YFSETQ. This CDR3 contains 14 residues. Trimming took off 2 bases at V and 3 bases at J, with 11 bases between the two ends. The CDR3, as DNA: TGCGCCAGCAGCTTAAGCGGGCCCGAAGAGACCCAGTACTTC. Protein product: CASSLSGPEETQYF. The full variable domain, in which reference TRBV5-1 and TRBJ2-5 provide the parts outside the CDR3, is KAGVTQTPRYLIKTRGQQVTLSCSPISGHRSVSWYQQTPGQGLQFLFEYFSETQRNKGNFPGRFSGRQFSNSRSEMNVSTLELGDSALYLCASSLSGPEETQYFGPGTRLLVL.

In its sample, this clonotype was seen a few times. The rearrangement uses TRBV5-1 and TRBJ2-7; TRBD2 might be the D (6 bases). Germline CDR1 SGHRS, CDR2 YFSETQ. V was pared by 0 bases and J by 2 bases, with 12 bases between. The CDR3 loop spans 15 amino acids. The CDR3 coding sequence is TGCGCCAGCAGCTTGGCCGATGGAGGGGCCTACGAGCAGTACTTC. Protein sequence: CASSLADGGAYEQYF.

This clonotype was detected ten times or more. This sequence joins TRBV29-1 and TRBJ2-1; 10 bases agree with TRBD2. Trimming took 5 bases from V and 3 from J; bases not matched to a gene: 7. Germline V gives CDR1 SQVTM, CDR2 ANQGSEA. This CDR3 comprises 15 residues. The CDR3 bases are TGCAGCGTTCCGAGTCTAGCGGGAGACTACAATGAGCAGTTCTTC. It yields the protein CSVPSLAGDYNEQFF.

With regard to this clonotype: A far larger clone differs by one base, so this is likely a read error. The rearrangement links TRBV11-2 to TRBJ2-7, with 10 bases matching TRBD2. The germline V gene has CDR1 SGHAT and CDR2 FQNNGV. The CDR3 runs 18 residues. With 0 bases clipped from V and 7 bases from J, the junction kept 15 bases outside the gene matches. In nucleotides, the CDR3 is TGTGCCAGCAGCTTAGATAGAGTAGCGGGAGGTACCTACAATGAGCAGTACTTC. Its translation: CASSLDRVAGGTYNEQYF.

The chain employs TRBV25-1 and TRBJ1-2; TRBD1 matches at 8 bases. V dropped 6 bases and J dropped 6; count of bases not matched to a gene: 6. The CDR3 runs to 13 residues. Germline V gene lookup returns CDR1 MGHDK and CDR2 SYGVNS. The CDR3: CASSVTGVNGYTF. CDR3 coding DNA: TGTGCCAGCAGCGTGACAGGGGTCAATGGCTACACCTTC.

In this sample, this clonotype turned up a few times. The chain recombines TRBV19 with TRBJ2-7, with D uncertain. The V end was cut by 3 bases, the J end by 2 bases, with 14 bases between. Germline-derived CDR1 and CDR2 are LNHDA and SQIVND (reference sequence). The CDR3 consists of 15 residues. The CDR3 reads CASSITLDATYEQYF. The CDR3 nucleotides read TGTGCCAGTAGTATCACGTTGGACGCCACCTACGAGCAGTACTTC.

Concerning this clonotype: The junction departs from the called germline gene at one end, perhaps through a read error. The rearrangement uses TRBV15 and TRBJ2-3; unclear D gene. There are 17 residues in the CDR3. Germline V gives CDR1 LNHNV, CDR2 YYDKDF (reference sequence). DNA for the CDR3: TGTGCCACCAACAGAGATCTGGAACAAGTGAACACAGATACGCAGTACTTT. Residues: CATNRDLEQVNTDTQYF.

This clonotype came up many times. V and J are TRBV7-2 and TRBJ2-3; 7 nucleotides line up with TRBD2. The V gene end was trimmed by 4 bases and the J gene end by 1 base; junction bases not matched to a gene: 8. The length of the CDR3 is 16 residues. CDR1 and CDR2 (germline): SGHTA, FQGNSA. The CDR3 DNA reads as TGTGCCAGCAGCTCAACCGCGGGAGTGGGCACAGATACGCAGTATTTT. Amino acid sequence: CASSSTAGVGTDTQYF.

This clonotype was counted many times. This chain joins TRBV28 and TRBJ1-2; TRBD1 might be the D (6 bases). V shed 7 bases and J shed 4 bases, with 22 bases lying between them. The germline gives CDR1 MDHEN, CDR2 SYDVKM. The CDR3 is 16 amino acids. The CDR3 sequence is CASTSNQGPDGYGYTF. As DNA, the CDR3 is TGTGCCAGCACCTCTAACCAGGGGCCGGATGGCTATGGCTACACCTTC.

This clonotype was found many times. The V gene is TRBV12-3 or TRBV12-4, the J gene TRBJ2-5, with a weak D call TRBD2 (6 bases). Trimming stripped 8 bases from V and 7 bases from J, with 8 bases between. This CDR3 region has 10 residues. The DNA for the CDR3 is TGTGCCAGCGGTAGCGGGACCCAGTACTTC. Protein sequence: CASGSGTQYF.

This clonotype showed up many times. The final CDR3 position lacks the conserved phenylalanine or tryptophan, pointing to a likely read error. This chain uses TRBV2 with TRBJ2-1; 9 bases match TRBD2. The germline CDR1 and CDR2 sequences are SNHLY and FYNNEI. CDR3 length equals 13 residues. J gave up 13 bases and V 4 bases, and 8 bases lay outside the gene matches. This CDR3 is CASSGLAGTYQFL. In nucleotides, the CDR3 is TGTGCCAGCAGTGGTCTAGCGGGAACCTATCAGTTCCTC.

This clonotype was picked up many times. The V gene is TRBV5-1, the J gene TRBJ1-1; D gene uncertain. The germline CDR1 and CDR2 sequences are SGHRS and YFSETQ. This CDR3 is built from 13 residues. V lost 2 bases, J lost 4 bases, and 9 bases lay in between. CDR3: CASSFERRTEAFF. For the CDR3, the DNA is TGCGCCAGCAGCTTTGAACGACGCACTGAAGCTTTCTTT.

This clonotype was seen repeatedly, ten times or more. The V call is TRBV13, the J call TRBJ2-5; possible D gene TRBD1, 7 bases. CDR3 size: 14 residues. V was pared by 5 bases and J by 7 bases, with 17 bases between. From germline, CDR1 is PRHDT and CDR2 FYEKMQ (reference sequence). The CDR3 sequence: CASSEAGGSGTQYF. The CDR3 nucleotides are TGTGCCAGCAGCGAGGCAGGGGGGTCTGGGACCCAGTACTTC.